This TCR beta chain was captured by sequencing in a study of cytomegalovirus exposure and HLA in healthy donors. In its sample, this clone was seen a few times. PCR employed 60 Vbeta and 13 Jbeta primers. Clones were sequenced by immunoSEQ multiplex PCR, and TCRdb holds only the in-frame ones, with some missing. The sample holds some 190,000 clones, about 90% seen once. Germline V gene data show CDR1 as SGHRS and CDR2 as YFSETQ. The CDR3 has 17 amino acids. The trim removed 1 base at V and 3 bases at J, leaving 9 bases unmatched. The V call is TRBV5-1, the J call TRBJ2-2, with 7 bases lining up with TRBD1. Sequencing used PBMCs. This sequence originates from a man under 40 in good health and CMV-seronegative. The CDR3 DNA sequence: TGCGCCAGCAGCTTGACCCCGGACAGGTTCGACACCGGGGAGCTGTTTTTT. Protein: CASSLTPDRFDTGELFF. Looking up the rest from reference TRBV5-1 and TRBJ2-2 gives the full variable domain: KAGVTQTPRYLIKTRGQQVTLSCSPISGHRSVSWYQQTPGQGLQFLFEYFSETQRNKGNFPGRFSGRQFSNSRSEMNVSTLELGDSALYLCASSLTPDRFDTGELFFGEGSRLTVL.